The 22 T cell receptor beta chains in this list originate from one sample, sequenced in a study of blood T cell repertoires in COVID-19. Generated by immunoSEQ multiplex PCR, the TCRdb table keeps only in-frame clones and is missing some. The repertoire includes roughly 55,000 clones, about 89% of them detected once, and approximately 6.9% sits in the top ten. The sequenced sample consisted of peripheral blood. The origin of the receptors is a man aged 55 to 70 with active or convalescent COVID-19.

J is TRBJ1-5 and V is TRBV5-1; weak D call: TRBD1 (5 bases). There are 16 residues in the CDR3. Germline V CDR1 and CDR2: SGHRS, YFSETQ. Trimming pared 5 bases from V and 6 bases from J, leaving 21 bases between. The CDR3 sequence is CASRPRPGEVFQPQHF. The DNA for the CDR3 is TGCGCCAGCAGACCACGACCGGGGGAGGTATTTCAGCCCCAGCATTTT.

The V and J genes are TRBV7-2 and TRBJ2-5; D is unresolved. The CDR3 length is 11 residues. V lost 4 bases and J 5 bases, leaving 5 bases between the germline ends. In germline, CDR1 is SGHTA, CDR2 FQGNSA. The CDR3 coding sequence is TGTGCCAGCAGCTCGAGGGAGACCCAGTACTTC. It is translated as CASSSRETQYF.

The chain recombines TRBV7-9 with TRBJ1-1; maybe TRBD1 (5 bases). In germline, CDR1 is SEHNR, CDR2 FQNEAQ (reference sequence). The CDR3 has 13 amino acids. V lost 5 bases to trimming and J lost 4 bases, with 11 bases between them. CDR3: CASSPSGGTEAFF. Written as DNA, the CDR3 is TGTGCCAGCAGCCCTAGCGGGGGCACTGAAGCTTTCTTT.

This clone was counted between two and nine times. V is TRBV6-2 or TRBV6-3 and J is TRBJ1-5; D is ambiguous. The CDR3 length is 14 residues. Per germline, CDR1 MNHEY and CDR2 SVGEGT. V was clipped by 2 bases and J by 4 bases, with 9 bases between them. DNA of the CDR3: TGTGCCAGCAGTTACAGTTTTACTAATCAGCCCCAGCATTTT. As protein: CASSYSFTNQPQHF.

The gene calls are TRBV7-3 and TRBJ2-1, with 7 bases identical to TRBD2. This CDR3 has 14 amino acids. J lost 7 bases, V lost 5 bases, and 8 bases had no gene match. Germline lookup yields CDR1 SGHTA and CDR2 FQGTGA. The CDR3 spells CASSPPGGGNEQFF. The CDR3 DNA reads as TGTGCCAGCAGCCCCCCCGGCGGGGGTAATGAGCAGTTCTTC.

V is TRBV19 and J is TRBJ1-6; no definite D call. Trimming shortened V by 4 bases and J by 4 bases, and 11 bases separated the two germline ends. CDR3 size: 15 residues. Germline V gene lookup returns CDR1 LNHDA and CDR2 SQIVND (reference sequence). The CDR3 DNA follows: TGTGCCAGTAGTACCCCGGAGAAGTATAATTCACCCCTCCACTTT. This translates into CASSTPEKYNSPLHF.

The chain combines TRBV9 with TRBJ1-1; D remains ambiguous. The germline V gene has CDR1 SGDLS and CDR2 YYNGEE. Trimming took 4 bases from V and 1 from J, leaving 17 bases between them. The CDR3 has 16 residues. The chain's CDR3 is CASSPQTGSSNTEAFF. DNA of the CDR3: TGTGCCAGCAGCCCCCAAACGGGGAGCTCGAACACTGAAGCTTTCTTT.

This chain uses TRBV18 with TRBJ2-1; 13 nucleotides match TRBD2. This CDR3 has 15 amino acids. Germline assignment: CDR1 KGHSH and CDR2 LQKENI. With V trimmed by 6 bases and J by 4 bases, 3 bases remained unmatched. The CDR3 DNA sequence: TGTGCCAGCTCGCGGACTAGCGGGAGTTACAATGAGCAGTTCTTC. Encoded protein: CASSRTSGSYNEQFF.

V and J are TRBV6-5 and TRBJ1-5; 8 nucleotides align to TRBD1. The CDR3 contains 15 residues. The V and J ends lost 6 bases and 2 bases, in that order; junction bases with no gene match: 6. CDR1 MNHEY and CDR2 SVGAGI come from the germline V gene. CDR3 bases: TGTGCCAGCAGCCGTGACAGGGGTGGCAATCAGCCCCAGCATTTT. It is translated as CASSRDRGGNQPQHF.

The rearrangement joins TRBV20-1 to TRBJ2-5, with D hard to call. V dropped 6 bases and J dropped 5 bases, with 10 bases sitting between them. Germline CDR1 DFQATT, CDR2 SNEGSKA (reference sequence). This CDR3 region has 11 residues. CDR3 region: CSAHRGETQYF. CDR3 nucleotide sequence: TGCAGTGCCCACCGAGGTGAGACCCAGTACTTC.

This clone has only one observation. The J gene is TRBJ2-1, the V gene TRBV6-7, with 8 bases lining up with TRBD1. TRBV6-7 carries the ORF label, with uncertain function. V lost 7 bases and J lost 12; bases outside the gene matches: 5. The CDR3 has 11 amino acids. Written as DNA, the CDR3 is TGTGCCAGCATCCCAGGGGGCGGGCAGTTCTTC. Translated: CASIPGGGQFF.

The chain is built from TRBV5-1 and TRBJ1-2, with no clear D. Trimming shortened V by 5 bases and J by 8 bases, and 16 bases separated the two germline ends. The CDR3 is made up of 13 amino acids. Per germline, CDR1 SGHRS and CDR2 YFSETQ. CDR3 DNA: TGCGCCAGCAGTTTTAGCGACGAGGGAGGCTACACCTTC. Its protein is CASSFSDEGGYTF. The full variable domain, with the rest looked up from reference TRBV5-1 and TRBJ1-2, is KAGVTQTPRYLIKTRGQQVTLSCSPISGHRSVSWYQQTPGQGLQFLFEYFSETQRNKGNFPGRFSGRQFSNSRSEMNVSTLELGDSALYLCASSFSDEGGYTFGSGTRLTVV.

The V and J genes are TRBV7-2 and TRBJ2-7; 13 bases fit TRBD2. The CDR3 contains 16 residues. Trimming removed 1 base from V and 5 bases from J; junction bases left unmatched: 5. CDR1 SGHTA and CDR2 FQGNSA come from the germline V gene. This CDR3 reads CASSLVLAGGIHEQYF. The CDR3 nucleotides read TGTGCCAGCAGCTTAGTACTAGCGGGAGGGATTCACGAGCAGTACTTC.

This clone was seen a single time. V and J are TRBV7-8 and TRBJ1-3, with no clear D. CDR3 length: 12 amino acids. Trimming removed 3 bases from V and 4 bases from J, with 4 bases in between. Germline V gives CDR1 SGHVS, CDR2 FQNEAQ. The CDR3 bases are TGTGCCAGCAGCTTGCAGGGAAACACCATATATTTT. As protein: CASSLQGNTIYF.

The rearrangement joins TRBV6-5 to TRBJ1-5; 8 bases line up with TRBD1. This CDR3 has 14 amino acids. The germline CDR1 and CDR2 sequences are MNHEY and SVGAGI. J gave up 4 bases and V 6 bases, and 5 bases lay outside the gene matches. CDR3 nucleotide sequence: TGTGCCAGCAGGTCAGGGGGCTTTAATCAGCCCCAGCATTTT. It encodes CASRSGGFNQPQHF.

The gene calls are TRBV18 and TRBJ2-7; 13 bases fit TRBD2. The CDR3 spans 17 residues. Germline CDR1 KGHSH, CDR2 LQKENI. The V and J ends lost 2 bases and 6 bases, in that order; junction bases with no gene match: 10. The CDR3 sequence is CASSPRTSGSPVFEQYF. The DNA of the CDR3 is TGTGCCAGCTCACCAAGGACTAGCGGGAGTCCGGTATTCGAGCAGTACTTC. Using reference TRBV18 and TRBJ2-7 for the parts outside the CDR3, the full variable domain is NAGVMQNPRHLVRRRGQEARLRCSPMKGHSHVYWYRQLPEEGLKFMVYLQKENIIDESGMPKERFSAEFPKEGPSILRIQQVVRGDSAAYFCASSPRTSGSPVFEQYFGPGTRLTVT.

This clone was detected once. The rearrangement uses TRBV4-3 and TRBJ1-1, with D uncertain. The ends were cut back, 4 bases at V and 3 bases at J, with 9 bases in the middle. CDR1 is LGHNA, CDR2 YSLEER, per germline. CDR3 size: 13 residues. CDR3 sequence (DNA): TGCGCCAGCAGCCGAAACGGGGACACTGAAGCTTTCTTT. This gives the protein CASSRNGDTEAFF.

This sequence joins TRBV2 and TRBJ1-5, with 7 bases identical to TRBD1. J gave up 5 bases and V 7 bases, and 11 bases lay outside the gene matches. The CDR3 has 15 residues. The germline gives CDR1 SNHLY, CDR2 FYNNEI. CDR3: CASTPGTAYDQPQHF. In nucleotides, the CDR3 is TGTGCCAGCACCCCCGGGACAGCCTATGATCAGCCCCAGCATTTT.

The rearrangement links TRBV3-1 (or the pseudogene TRBV3-2) to TRBJ1-4, with 11 bases identical to TRBD1. The CDR3 sequence is 19 residues long. Germline V gene data show CDR1 as LGHDT and CDR2 as YNNKEL (reference sequence). V was pared by 0 bases and J by 4 bases, with 10 bases of the junction left unmatched. The CDR3 sequence: CASSQDSWTGGNGNEKLFF. CDR3 DNA: TGTGCCAGCAGCCAAGATTCCTGGACAGGGGGCAATGGTAATGAAAAACTGTTTTTT.

This rearrangement joins TRBV3-1 (or the pseudogene TRBV3-2) to TRBJ1-1; 7 positions agree with TRBD1. J was trimmed by 1 base and V by 1 base; bases with no gene match: 0. CDR3 length: 14 amino acids. Germline lookup yields CDR1 LGHDT and CDR2 YNNKEL (reference sequence). The CDR3, as DNA: TGTGCCAGCAGCCAAGCAGGGGGGAACACTGAAGCTTTCTTT. Protein product: CASSQAGGNTEAFF.

This clone has a handful of counts. The CDR3 spells CASSQTWDTLGTDTQYF. CDR3 coding DNA: TGTGCCAGCAGCCAAACTTGGGACACCCTGGGGACAGATACGCAGTATTTT. The chain couples TRBV7-9 to TRBJ2-3; tentative D call: TRBD1 (6 bases). This CDR3 region has 17 residues. V lost 5 bases and J 3 bases, leaving 21 bases between the germline ends. The germline gives CDR1 SEHNR, CDR2 FQNEAQ (reference sequence).

The V call is TRBV30, the J call TRBJ1-2, with TRBD1 matching 7 bases. The length of the CDR3 is 16 residues. Trimming cost V 2 bases and J 4 bases; bases outside gene matches: 13. The V gene's germline CDR1 is GTSNPN and CDR2 SVGIG (reference sequence). The CDR3 is CAWSFTLTGSGYGYTF. In DNA form, the CDR3 reads TGTGCCTGGAGTTTTACTTTGACAGGGTCGGGCTATGGCTACACCTTC.